This T cell receptor beta chain was profiled in a study of blood T cell repertoires in COVID-19. Study-wide context: Samples representing acute and convalescent COVID-19 were sourced from the United States, Italy and Spain. From T cells, B-cell-depleted T cells, or PBMCs came the material, which was cDNA or gDNA.

Per germline, CDR1 SGHTA and CDR2 FQGTGA. This CDR3 is 15 amino acids long. Trimming cost V 2 bases and J 0 bases, with 9 bases left between them. Measured with immunoSEQ multiplex PCR; TCRdb has only the in-frame clones, and not every one. The sample lists 20,000 to 25,000 clones; around 88% were seen once. The rearrangement links TRBV7-3 to TRBJ2-3; TRBD1 might be the D (5 bases). This clonotype was sampled from a human donor with active COVID-19. The donor label of this sample is uncertain. Sequencing was carried out using peripheral blood. CDR3 DNA: TGTGCCAGCAGCTTAGGGGCGGAGAGCACAGATACGCAGTATTTT. It yields the protein CASSLGAESTDTQYF. Looking up the rest from reference TRBV7-3 and TRBJ2-3 gives the full variable domain: GAGVSQTPSNKVTEKGKYVELRCDPISGHTALYWYRQSLGQGPEFLIYFQGTGAADDSGLPNDRFFAVRPEGSVSTLKIQRTERGDSAVYLCASSLGAESTDTQYFGPGTRLTVL.